The text below deals with one T cell receptor beta chain. Its specificity is unknown. Unique molecular identifiers were incorporated into the prepared TCRbeta library. Each CDR3 protein gets one entry after TCRdb re-called the PCR reads with MiXCR. The sample includes some 840,000 distinct CDR3 sequences, 16% of them seen just once. With 5 bases removed from V and 0 bases from J, the gap between germline ends came to 10 bases. This CDR3 has 13 residues. Germline V gene data show CDR1 as SQVTM and CDR2 as ANQGSEA. The data originate from a study of T-cell reconstitution after alpha-beta-depleted transplantation in children. Study observations and caveats: Reportedly, only several hundred clones from non-depleted graft cells drove alpha-beta T-cell counts at about two months. One year post-transplant, T-cell counts and diversity were largely derived from T cells produced anew. At day 60, the high TCRbeta diversity found in some patients originated from recipient T cells and thymic progenitors that had survived.

The genes are TRBV29-1 and TRBJ1-1, with D possibly being TRBD1 (5 bases). Sample: PBMCs, mostly from graft donor cells, taken 360 days after TCRalphabeta/CD19-depleted stem cell transplant. The sequence came from a male patient between 10 and 17 years old who had a stem cell transplant for acute lymphoblastic leukemia, so the T cells may come from the graft donor. CDR3 residues: CSVRRDLNTEAFF. The CDR3 DNA reads as TGCAGCGTTCGAAGGGACCTGAACACTGAAGCTTTCTTT.